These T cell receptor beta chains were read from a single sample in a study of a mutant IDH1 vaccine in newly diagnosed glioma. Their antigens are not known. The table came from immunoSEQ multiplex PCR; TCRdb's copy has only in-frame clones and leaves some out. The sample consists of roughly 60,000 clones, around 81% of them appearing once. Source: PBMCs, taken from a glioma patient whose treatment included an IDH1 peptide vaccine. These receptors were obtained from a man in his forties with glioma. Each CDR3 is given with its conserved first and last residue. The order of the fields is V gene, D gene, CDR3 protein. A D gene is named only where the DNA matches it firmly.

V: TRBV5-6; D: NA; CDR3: CASSYGAPPGAYEQYF
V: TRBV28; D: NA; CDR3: CASSLDRDSEAFF
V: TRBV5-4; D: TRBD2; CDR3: CASSLAGGPASTDTQYF
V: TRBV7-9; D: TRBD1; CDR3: CASRFGDSLNYGYTF
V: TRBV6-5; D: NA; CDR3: CASNRDGATEAFF
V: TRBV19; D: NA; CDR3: CASSSRGQTASSYEQYF
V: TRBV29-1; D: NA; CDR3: CSVGEGGEGTIYF
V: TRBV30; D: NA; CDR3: CAWRTHQGSSYNSPLHF
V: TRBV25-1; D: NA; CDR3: CASSEYRGEANGELFF
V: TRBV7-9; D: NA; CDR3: CASSRDTDTQYF
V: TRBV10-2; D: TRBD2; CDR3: CASSESPTSGGPSYNEQFF
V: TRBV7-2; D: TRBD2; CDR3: CASSLASGSPYEQYF
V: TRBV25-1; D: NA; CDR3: CASPLYSDVDTQYF
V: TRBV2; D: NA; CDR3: CASSGSESSYNEQFF
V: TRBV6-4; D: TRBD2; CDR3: CASSDGTSSTDTQYF
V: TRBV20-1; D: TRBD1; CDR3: CSTYTIGTEF
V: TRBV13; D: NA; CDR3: CASTQLTGNYGYTF
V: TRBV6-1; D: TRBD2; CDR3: CASSGNRLAGIYNEQFF
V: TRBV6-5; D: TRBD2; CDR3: CASSYGAGVLTGELFF
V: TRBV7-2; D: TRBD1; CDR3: CASSSDRGLYSPLHF
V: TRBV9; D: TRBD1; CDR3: CASSVGGTAFNEQFF
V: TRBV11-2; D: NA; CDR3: CASSFLDNSYEQYF
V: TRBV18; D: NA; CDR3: CASSPLPGPSNQPQHF
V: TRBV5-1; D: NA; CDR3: CASSVDWNTEAFF
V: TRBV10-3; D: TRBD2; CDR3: CAIRAGGDSYEQYF
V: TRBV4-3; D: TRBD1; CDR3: CASSQAPGQGYSEQYF
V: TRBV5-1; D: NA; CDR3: CASSLTGKGYEQYF
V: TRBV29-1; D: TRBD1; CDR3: CSVNRGQETQYF
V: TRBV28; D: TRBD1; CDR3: CASSFRAGGRETQYF
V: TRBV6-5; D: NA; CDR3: CASGDSANTEAFF
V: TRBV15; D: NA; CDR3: CATSRERAPNEKLFF
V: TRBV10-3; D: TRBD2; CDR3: CAISGSGTSTEQYF
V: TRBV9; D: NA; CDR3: CASSVEGSTYEQYF
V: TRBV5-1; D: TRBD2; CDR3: CASSFLSGANTGELFF
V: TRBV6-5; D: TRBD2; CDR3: CASRPGGTNTGELFF
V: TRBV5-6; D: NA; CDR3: CASSLQGGETQYF
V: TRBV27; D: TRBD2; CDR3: CATHPLADSYEQYF
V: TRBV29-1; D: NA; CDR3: CSAGHPNYGYTF
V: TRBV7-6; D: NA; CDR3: CASSLVGGEAFF
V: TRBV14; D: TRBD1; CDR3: CASSQDSRDRGSHEQYF
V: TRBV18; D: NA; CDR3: CASSPSGFSEQYF
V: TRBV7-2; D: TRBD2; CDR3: CASSSGLAGGVDTQYF
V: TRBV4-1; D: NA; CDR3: CASSQDPGVSNEKLFF
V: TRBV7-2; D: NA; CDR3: CASSSLRNTEAFF
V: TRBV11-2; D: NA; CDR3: CASSLALHNEQFF
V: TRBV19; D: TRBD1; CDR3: CASSKYRDRTYEQYF
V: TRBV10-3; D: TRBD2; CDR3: CAISEDGLAGSTDTQYF
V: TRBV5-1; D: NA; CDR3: CASSFTGTPFYEQYF
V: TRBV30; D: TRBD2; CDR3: CAWSVPASGGNEQFF
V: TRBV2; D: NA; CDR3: CASTSDSVPYEQYF
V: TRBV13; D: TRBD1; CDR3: CASSLYRGASTDTQYF
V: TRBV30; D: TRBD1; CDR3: CAWSLGQGVLGYTF
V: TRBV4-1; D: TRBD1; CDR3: CASSQGQGYTEAFF